The 4 T cell receptor beta chains listed next were all sequenced from one sample in a study of STAT5B mutations in CD4+ large granular lymphocyte leukemia. Generated by immunoSEQ multiplex PCR, the TCRdb table keeps only in-frame clones and is missing some. In the table there are 30,000 to 35,000 clones, approximately 90% of which are singletons. Sequenced material: CD4+ T cells from blood buffy coats. These TCRs come from a human donor in good health.

The V call is TRBV5-1, the J call TRBJ2-7; 7 bases are a match to TRBD1. The CDR3 extends over 12 amino acids. Germline V gene sequence: CDR1 SGHRS, CDR2 YFSETQ. V gave up 2 bases and J gave up 6 bases; unmatched junction bases: 2. The CDR3 DNA sequence: TGCGCCAGCAGCTTACAGGGGTCCGAGCAGTACTTC. Translation: CASSLQGSEQYF.

This rearrangement joins TRBV6-5 to TRBJ2-1; 14 bases match TRBD2. V shed 4 bases, J shed 10 bases, and the junction held 6 bases outside the gene matches. The germline V gene encodes CDR1 MNHEY and CDR2 SVGAGI. The CDR3 totals 15 residues. CDR3 DNA sequence: TGTGCCAGCAGTTCCCCCTGGACTAGCGGGAGGGAGCAGTTCTTC. This sequence encodes CASSSPWTSGREQFF.

This chain links TRBV28 with TRBJ1-3, with D uncertain. Germline V gene sequence: CDR1 MDHEN, CDR2 SYDVKM. V shed 7 bases and J shed 0 bases, with 13 bases lying between them. The CDR3 runs 15 residues. CDR3 DNA sequence: TGTGCCAGCACCAAATTGGGCAGCTCTGGAAACACCATATATTTT. It encodes CASTKLGSSGNTIYF.

The CDR3 DNA follows: TGTGCCAGCAGTTCCGGGATGATAACTGAAGCTTTCTTT. Amino acids: CASSSGMITEAFF. The chain has TRBV28 and TRBJ1-1; no clear D. This CDR3 is built from 13 residues. Trimming cost V 4 bases and J 5 bases, with 11 bases left between them. The germline V gene has CDR1 MDHEN and CDR2 SYDVKM.